One and the same sample provided the 18 T cell receptor beta chains below, sequenced in a study of cytomegalovirus exposure and HLA in healthy donors. Amplification used 60 Vbeta primers and 13 Jbeta primers. Measured with immunoSEQ multiplex PCR; TCRdb has only the in-frame clones, and not every one. The sample has about 170,000 clones, roughly 80% seen once; the top ten hold 2% to 2.5%. Sample: PBMCs. The receptor set was obtained from a male donor in good health and CMV-seronegative.

J is TRBJ2-1 and V is TRBV27; D is undetermined. Trimming pared 3 bases from V and 9 bases from J, leaving 15 bases between. Germline CDR1 is MNHEY and CDR2 is SMNVEV (reference sequence). The CDR3 length is 14 residues. CDR3 in DNA: TGTGCCAGCAGTTTCGGCTCAGGTCTCAGTGAGCAGTTCTTC. The encoded protein is CASSFGSGLSEQFF.

This clone was found once. The chain is built from TRBV7-8 and TRBJ2-2; 7 bases are a match to TRBD1. CDR3 length: 16 amino acids. Germline V lookup: CDR1 SGHVS, CDR2 FQNEAQ. V lost 7 bases, J lost 0 bases, and 8 bases stayed unmatched. CDR3 DNA: TGTGCCAGCAAGCTTTTGGGACAGACGAACACCGGGGAGCTGTTTTTT. Its translation: CASKLLGQTNTGELFF. The entire variable domain, with the rest obtained from reference TRBV7-8 and TRBJ2-2, is as follows: GAGVSQSPRYKVAKRGQDVALRCDPISGHVSLFWYQQALGQGPEFLTYFQNEAQLDKSGLPSDRFFAERPEGSVSTLKIQRTQQEDSAVYLCASKLLGQTNTGELFFGEGSRLTVL.

CDR3: CATSRDGPTGENQPQHF. The CDR3 region has the DNA TGTGCCACCAGCAGAGACGGTCCGACAGGGGAAAATCAGCCCCAGCATTTT. V and J are TRBV15 and TRBJ1-5; TRBD1 matches at 8 bases. Losses at the gene ends were 0 bases for V and 4 bases for J; bases not matched to a gene: 8. The CDR3 runs 17 residues. Germline V lookup: CDR1 LNHNV, CDR2 YYDKDF (reference sequence).

The CDR3 sequence: CASSGREKTTNEKLFF. CDR3 nucleotide sequence: TGTGCCAGCAGTGGACGGGAGAAAACAACTAATGAAAAACTGTTTTTT. The V and J genes are TRBV6-1 and TRBJ1-4; unclear D gene. V gave up 4 bases and J gave up 0 bases, with 12 bases separating them. Germline V gene lookup returns CDR1 MNHNS and CDR2 SASEGT. This CDR3 contains 16 residues.

The chain links TRBV5-1 to TRBJ2-1, with 9 bases fitting TRBD1. Trimming cost V 0 bases and J 6 bases; bases outside gene matches: 4. Germline CDR1 and CDR2: SGHRS and YFSETQ. This CDR3 has 15 residues. DNA of the CDR3: TGCGCCAGCAGCTTGGCCGGGACAGGGACCAATGAGCAGTTCTTC. Its translation is CASSLAGTGTNEQFF.

The chain couples TRBV6-1 to TRBJ2-3; unclear D gene. Trimming removed 3 bases at V and 6 bases at J, with 19 bases between. Germline loops: CDR1 MNHNS, CDR2 SASEGT. CDR3 length: 16 residues. Here the CDR3 DNA reads TGTGCCAGCAGTGAGGGTCCAGGAAGCACAATGGATACGCAGTATTTT. Residues: CASSEGPGSTMDTQYF.

The V call is TRBV5-4, the J call TRBJ2-1, with 9 bases that match TRBD2. Germline CDR1 reads SGHNT; CDR2 reads YYREEE (reference sequence). The CDR3 is made up of 18 amino acids. Trimming removed 2 bases from V and 0 bases from J; junction bases left unmatched: 9. CDR3 sequence (DNA): TGTGCCAGCAGCTTTGGTGCGGGGGGGCCCGGCTCCTACAATGAGCAGTTCTTC. Translating it yields CASSFGAGGPGSYNEQFF. The complete variable domain, with remaining parts taken from reference TRBV5-4 and TRBJ2-1, reads ETGVTQSPTHLIKTRGQQVTLRCSSQSGHNTVSWYQQALGQGPQFIFQYYREEENGRGNFPPRFSGLQFPNYSSELNVNALELDDSALYLCASSFGAGGPGSYNEQFFGPGTRLTVL.

This clone has only one observation. The chain carries TRBV29-1 and TRBJ2-1; 11 bases agree with TRBD2. The CDR3 spans 16 residues. Per germline, CDR1 SQVTM and CDR2 ANQGSEA. With V trimmed by 7 bases and J by 9 bases, 17 bases remained unmatched. CDR3 sequence (DNA): TGCAGCGCCGAAACCCGGACTAGCGGGCCGCGGGGTGAGCAGTTCTTC. Amino acids: CSAETRTSGPRGEQFF.

The CDR3 DNA reads TGTGCCAGCAGCTTAGATTCAGTTGGCTACAATGAGCAGTTCTTC. Translated, it gives CASSLDSVGYNEQFF. This chain joins TRBV11-2 and TRBJ2-1, with no clear D. Germline V CDR1 and CDR2: SGHAT, FQNNGV. The CDR3 length is 15 residues. Trimming shortened V by 0 bases and J by 3 bases, and 9 bases separated the two germline ends.

The gene calls are TRBV19 and TRBJ1-4; TRBD1 matches at 8 bases. This CDR3 region has 15 residues. The V gene's germline CDR1 is LNHDA and CDR2 SQIVND (reference sequence). The V gene end was trimmed by 3 bases and the J gene end by 7 bases; junction bases not matched to a gene: 7. The CDR3 loop reads CASSMYRGQGEKLFF. The CDR3 DNA reads TGTGCCAGTAGTATGTATCGTGGACAGGGTGAAAAACTGTTTTTT.

This sequence joins TRBV10-3 and TRBJ1-5, with 8 bases aligning to TRBD1. The V and J ends lost 0 bases and 2 bases, in that order; junction bases with no gene match: 6. The germline V gene encodes CDR1 ENHRY and CDR2 SYGVKD. This CDR3 spans 17 amino acids. CDR3: CAISESRQGPGNQPQHF. The CDR3 DNA reads as TGTGCCATCAGTGAGTCAAGACAGGGGCCGGGCAATCAGCCCCAGCATTTT.

V usage is TRBV28 and J usage is TRBJ1-5; D is possibly TRBD1 (5 bases). Germline V gene data show CDR1 as MDHEN and CDR2 as SYDVKM. The ends were cut back, 2 bases at V and 2 bases at J, with 19 bases in the middle. The CDR3 loop spans 18 amino acids. CDR3 in DNA: TGTGCCAGCAGTTTAAGGAGGGGTCCGGGGGGTCGCAATCAGCCCCAGCATTTT. This translates into CASSLRRGPGGRNQPQHF.

The sample holds a few counts of this clone. The chain carries TRBV6-1 and TRBJ2-7; no clear D. Trimming pared 6 bases from V and 4 bases from J, leaving 13 bases between. This CDR3 region has 13 residues. Germline loops: CDR1 MNHNS, CDR2 SASEGT. The CDR3 protein is CASSRRGRYEQYF. The CDR3 region has the DNA TGTGCCAGCAGCCGGAGAGGTAGATACGAGCAGTACTTC.

For the CDR3, the DNA is TGTGCCATCGCGGGACAGGTGGGTCAAGAGACCCAGTACTTC. Translated: CAIAGQVGQETQYF. The chain employs TRBV6-1 and TRBJ2-5; 8 bases fit TRBD1. CDR1 MNHNS and CDR2 SASEGT come from the germline V gene. J gave up 2 bases and V 10 bases, and 9 bases lay outside the gene matches. The CDR3 extends over 14 amino acids.

V gene TRBV25-1 combines with J gene TRBJ1-3; D is possibly TRBD1 (5 bases). CDR3 length: 16 residues. The germline gives CDR1 MGHDK, CDR2 SYGVNS. V lost 1 base and J lost 0, with 10 bases in between. CDR3 nucleotides: TGTGCCAGCAGTGAATTGGGGGGGGTCTCTGGAAACACCATATATTTT. This codes for CASSELGGVSGNTIYF.

This clone has just a few counts. As DNA, the CDR3 is TGCGCCAGCAGTGAGTCGGCGTGGGGAGACTCTGGGGCCAACGTCCTGACTTTC. This gives the protein CASSESAWGDSGANVLTF. This chain links TRBV10-1 with TRBJ2-6, with D perhaps TRBD2 (5 bases). The CDR3 is 18 residues long. Germline values: CDR1 WNHNN, CDR2 SYGVQD (reference sequence). Trimming removed 0 bases from V and 0 bases from J, with 12 bases in between.

The CDR3 nucleotides are TGTGCCAGCAGCTTAAGGCGGGGGGAAATCAATGAGCAGTTCTTC. Protein product: CASSLRRGEINEQFF. V gene TRBV11-2 combines with J gene TRBJ2-1, with TRBD2 identical over 8 bases. There are 15 residues in the CDR3. Germline-derived CDR1 and CDR2 are SGHAT and FQNNGV. V lost 2 bases to trimming and J lost 6 bases; unmatched junction nucleotides: 6. The full variable domain, completed using reference TRBV11-2 and TRBJ2-1, is EAGVAQSPRYKIIEKRQSVAFWCNPISGHATLYWYQQILGQGPKLLIQFQNNGVVDDSQLPKDRFSAERLKGVDSTLKIQPAKLEDSAVYLCASSLRRGEINEQFFGPGTRLTVL.

The chain combines TRBV5-5 with TRBJ1-3; 7 nucleotides line up with TRBD1. The germline V gene has CDR1 SGHKS and CDR2 YYEKEE (reference sequence). The V segment lost 6 bases and the J segment 2 bases; nucleotides outside the gene matches: 2. This CDR3 has 13 residues. The CDR3 DNA reads TGTGCCAGCAACGACAGGGCTGGAAACACCATATATTTT. As protein: CASNDRAGNTIYF.